The present entry profiles one T cell receptor beta chain with its context. Its antigen is still unknown. No clone much larger than this one lies a single base away; base qualities are absent. The immunoSEQ Assay, a bias-controlled multiplex PCR, was used to amplify TCRbeta CDR3 regions from genomic DNA. From the authors' description of their analysis: The number of nucleated cells in each sample was estimated by amplification of reference gene primers within the assay. Sequence reads were collapsed and filtered to measure the absolute abundance of every unique TCRbeta CDR3 rearrangement. Productive Simpson clonality was computed per sample as the square root of Simpson's diversity index over productive rearrangements. TCRdb re-hosts the immuneACCESS table, in-frame sequences only. Its copies lack some clones; in the studies checked, an unresolved V gene accounts for under half of them, and the cause for the rest is not known. The V and J calls and the clone size are those of that table, but D and trimming were determined from the DNA. Recorded for this sample are some 56,000 clones; 89% of them occurred a single time. The ten most abundant clones make up around 40% of the sample.

The sample belongs to a study of blood T cell repertoires in COVID-19 (dated by TCRdb to the early 2020s). Turning to the overall study: Samples covering the acute and convalescent phases of COVID-19 were provided by collaborators in the United States, Italy and Spain. The repertoires were released in a freely available public database intended as a resource for research on the immune response to SARS-CoV-2. The material from the prospective study consisted of cDNA or gDNA derived from T cells, B-cell-depleted T cells, or PBMCs. Where HLA class I and class II types were available, the types were taken from metadata supplied by the sample provider, not from assay-based typing. Deeply sampled blood TCRbeta repertoires from subjects exposed to, actively infected with, or recovered from COVID-19 were included in the dataset. Sample metadata almost always included a de-identified subject ID, COVID-19 status, age in years and sex. Samples came from the ongoing ImmuneRACE study (first 160 participants) plus 1,254 subjects from 6 global collaborators. Points the paper makes about the study in general: How much clinical and demographic metadata was included differed by source and by participant, and the metadata was provided uncurated.

The CDR3, from cysteine to phenylalanine, totals 16 residues. The kept DNA is CDR3 alone, 48 bases in frame from the first base. CDR1 and CDR2 (MGHRA, YSYEKL) derive from the germline V gene. Trimming accounts for 5 bases at V and 8 bases at J, while the number of junction bases matched to no gene is 16. One collaborating source in Seattle enrolled patients while the patients were actively infected and followed the patients over time throughout the course of disease. Collaborating institutions collected whole blood in K2EDTA tubes following their own protocols. For TCRbeta analysis, collaborator samples were shipped as frozen whole blood, as isolated PBMCs, or as DNA extracted from either sample type.

The V and J genes are TRBV4-1 and TRBJ1-2, with 8 middle bases fitting TRBD1. This sequence was found in a woman aged 55-70 years with COVID-19, enrolled during active disease. The source material was peripheral blood. The nucleotides are TGCGCCAGCAGCAGTCACGGGACAGGCTCCTCTTTGGGCTACACCTTC. The encoded protein is CASSSHGTGSSLGYTF.